This TCR beta chain was documented in a study of blood T cell repertoires in COVID-19. Background on the study: Spain, Italy and the United States supplied samples that represented acute and convalescent COVID-19. From T cells, B-cell-depleted T cells, or PBMCs came the material, which was cDNA or gDNA.

Germline CDR1 SEHNR, CDR2 FQNEAQ (reference sequence). The ends lost 4 bases at V and 6 bases at J; junction bases unmatched: 3. The CDR3 is 14 residues long. Authors' analysis steps: The authors estimated nucleated cell counts from reference gene primer amplification. Using immunoSEQ multiplex PCR, the repertoire was profiled, and TCRdb retains in-frame clones only, with some absent. The V and J calls and clone size come from that table; D and trimming were worked out from the DNA. The data contain 250,000 to 400,000 clones, around 90% of them singletons. Sequenced input: peripheral blood. The TCR originated in a man in his fifties or sixties with active or convalescent COVID-19. The chain couples TRBV7-9 to TRBJ1-4, with 9 bases matching TRBD1. The chain's CDR3 is CASSSGQGDEKLFF. In DNA form, the CDR3 reads TGTGCCAGCAGCTCGGGACAGGGAGATGAAAAACTGTTTTTT.